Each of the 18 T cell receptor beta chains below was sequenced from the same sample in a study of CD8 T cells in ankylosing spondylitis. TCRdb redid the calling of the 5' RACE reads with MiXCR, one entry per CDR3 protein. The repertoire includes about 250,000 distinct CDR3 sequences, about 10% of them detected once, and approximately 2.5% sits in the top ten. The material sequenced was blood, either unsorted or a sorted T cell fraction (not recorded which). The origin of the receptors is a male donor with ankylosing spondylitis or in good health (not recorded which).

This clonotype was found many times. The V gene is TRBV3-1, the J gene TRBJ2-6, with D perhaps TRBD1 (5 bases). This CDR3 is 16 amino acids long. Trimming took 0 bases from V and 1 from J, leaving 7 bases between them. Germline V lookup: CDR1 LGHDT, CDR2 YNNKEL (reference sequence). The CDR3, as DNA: TGTGCCAGCAGCCAAGAACCAGGGTCTGGGGCCAACGTCCTGACTTTC. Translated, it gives CASSQEPGSGANVLTF.

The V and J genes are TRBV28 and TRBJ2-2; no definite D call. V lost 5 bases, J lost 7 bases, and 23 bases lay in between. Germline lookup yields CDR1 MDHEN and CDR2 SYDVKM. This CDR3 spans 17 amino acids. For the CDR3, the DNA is TGTGCCAGCAGTCGCTATATCTCTGGCGGTAGTATCGGGGAGCTGTTTTTT. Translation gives CASSRYISGGSIGELFF.

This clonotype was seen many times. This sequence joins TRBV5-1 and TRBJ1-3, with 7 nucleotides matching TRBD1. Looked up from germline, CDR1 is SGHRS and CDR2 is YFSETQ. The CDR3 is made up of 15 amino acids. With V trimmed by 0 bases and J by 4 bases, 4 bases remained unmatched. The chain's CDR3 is CASSLETGSGNTIYF. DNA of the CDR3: TGCGCCAGCAGCTTGGAGACAGGGTCCGGAAACACCATATATTTT.

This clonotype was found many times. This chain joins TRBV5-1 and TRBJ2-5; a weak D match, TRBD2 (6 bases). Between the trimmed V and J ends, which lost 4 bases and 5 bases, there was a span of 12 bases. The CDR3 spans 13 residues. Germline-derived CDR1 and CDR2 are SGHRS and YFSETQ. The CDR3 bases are TGCGCCAGCAGCCCGGAGGGCTCGGAGACCCAGTACTTC. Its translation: CASSPEGSETQYF.

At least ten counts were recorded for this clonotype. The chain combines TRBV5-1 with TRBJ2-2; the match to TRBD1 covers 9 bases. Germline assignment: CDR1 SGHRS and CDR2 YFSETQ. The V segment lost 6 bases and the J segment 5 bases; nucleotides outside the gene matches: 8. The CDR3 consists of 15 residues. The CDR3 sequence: CASTHAGTGTGELFF. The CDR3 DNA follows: TGCGCCAGCACCCATGCGGGGACAGGGACCGGGGAGCTGTTTTTT.

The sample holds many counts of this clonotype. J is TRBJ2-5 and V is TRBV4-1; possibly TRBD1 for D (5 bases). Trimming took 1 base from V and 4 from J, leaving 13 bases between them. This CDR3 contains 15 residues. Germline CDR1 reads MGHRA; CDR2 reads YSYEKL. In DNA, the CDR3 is TGCGCCAGCAGCCAAGGTCTGGGGCCCCGAGAGACCCAGTACTTC. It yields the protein CASSQGLGPRETQYF.

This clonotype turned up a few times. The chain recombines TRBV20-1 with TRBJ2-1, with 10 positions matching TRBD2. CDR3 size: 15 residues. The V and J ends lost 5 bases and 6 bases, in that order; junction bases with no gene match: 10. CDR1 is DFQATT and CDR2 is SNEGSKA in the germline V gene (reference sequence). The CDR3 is CSARGLADVGNEQFF. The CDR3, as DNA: TGCAGTGCTCGAGGACTAGCGGACGTTGGCAATGAGCAGTTCTTC.

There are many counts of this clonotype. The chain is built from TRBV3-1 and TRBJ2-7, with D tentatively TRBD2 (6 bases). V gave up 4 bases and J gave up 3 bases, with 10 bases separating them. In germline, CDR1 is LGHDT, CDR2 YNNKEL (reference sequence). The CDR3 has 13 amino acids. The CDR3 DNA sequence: TGTGCCAGCAGCCCGGGACTCCACTACGAGCAGTACTTC. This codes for CASSPGLHYEQYF.

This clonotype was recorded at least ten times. The CDR3 sequence is CASSLSWVDNEQYF. The CDR3 DNA is TGTGCCAGCAGTTTATCTTGGGTGGATAACGAGCAGTACTTC. This chain connects TRBV27 to TRBJ2-7; D is uncertain. CDR3 length equals 14 residues. The V gene's germline CDR1 is MNHEY and CDR2 SMNVEV (reference sequence). V was cut by 0 bases and J by 5 bases, with 11 bases left in between.

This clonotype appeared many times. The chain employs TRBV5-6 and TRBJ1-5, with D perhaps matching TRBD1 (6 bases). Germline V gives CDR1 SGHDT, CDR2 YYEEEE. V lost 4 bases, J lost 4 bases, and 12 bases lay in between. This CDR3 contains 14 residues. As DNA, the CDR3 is TGTGCCAGCAGCCTGAATACAGGGAATCAGCCCCAGCATTTT. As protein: CASSLNTGNQPQHF. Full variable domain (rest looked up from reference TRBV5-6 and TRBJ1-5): DAGVTQSPTHLIKTRGQQVTLRCSPKSGHDTVSWYQQALGQGPQFIFQYYEEEERQRGNFPDRFSGHQFPNYSSELNVNALLLGDSALYLCASSLNTGNQPQHFGDGTRLSIL.

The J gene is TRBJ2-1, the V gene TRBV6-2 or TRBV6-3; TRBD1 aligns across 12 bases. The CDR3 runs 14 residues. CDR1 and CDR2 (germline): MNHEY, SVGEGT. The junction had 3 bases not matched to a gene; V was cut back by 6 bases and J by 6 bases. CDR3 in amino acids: CASSRDRGPNEQFF. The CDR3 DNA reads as TGTGCCAGCAGCCGGGACAGGGGGCCCAATGAGCAGTTCTTC.

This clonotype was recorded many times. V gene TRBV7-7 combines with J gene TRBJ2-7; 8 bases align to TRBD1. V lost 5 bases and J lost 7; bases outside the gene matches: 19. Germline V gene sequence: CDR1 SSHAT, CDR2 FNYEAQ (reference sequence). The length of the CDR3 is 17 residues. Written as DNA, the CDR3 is TGTGCCAGCAGCCCAGGGGCAGGGGGCGGTGTATTTGAAGAGCAGTACTTC. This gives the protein CASSPGAGGGVFEEQYF.

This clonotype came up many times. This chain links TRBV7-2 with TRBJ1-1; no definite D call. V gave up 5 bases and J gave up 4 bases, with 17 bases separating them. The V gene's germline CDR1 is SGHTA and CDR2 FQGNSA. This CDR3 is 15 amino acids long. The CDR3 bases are TGTGCCAGCAGCCTAGACGCAACCCGAGGCACTGAAGCTTTCTTT. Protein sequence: CASSLDATRGTEAFF.

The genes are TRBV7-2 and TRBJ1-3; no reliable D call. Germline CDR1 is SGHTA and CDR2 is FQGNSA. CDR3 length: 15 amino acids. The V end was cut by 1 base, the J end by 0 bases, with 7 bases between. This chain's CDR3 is CASSLDGFSGNTIYF. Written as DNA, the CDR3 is TGTGCCAGCAGCTTAGATGGGTTCTCTGGAAACACCATATATTTT.

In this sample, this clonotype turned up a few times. The CDR3 DNA reads as TGTGCCAGCAGTTCACCTGACCGCCGGGACAATGAGCAGTTCTTC. Translated, it gives CASSSPDRRDNEQFF. The V call is TRBV28, the J call TRBJ2-1; D uncertain. Deletions cut 4 bases from V and 5 bases from J, with 15 bases between. Germline V gene sequence: CDR1 MDHEN, CDR2 SYDVKM. CDR3 length equals 15 residues. Combining the CDR3 with reference TRBV28 and TRBJ2-1 gives the whole variable domain DVKVTQSSRYLVKRTGEKVFLECVQDMDHENMFWYRQDPGLGLRLIYFSYDVKMKEKGDIPEGYSVSREKKERFSLILESASTNQTSMYLCASSSPDRRDNEQFFGPGTRLTVL.

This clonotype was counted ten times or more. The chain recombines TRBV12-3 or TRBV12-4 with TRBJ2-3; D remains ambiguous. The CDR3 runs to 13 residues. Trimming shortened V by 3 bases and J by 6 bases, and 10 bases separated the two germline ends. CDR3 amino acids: CASSFRTVDTQYF. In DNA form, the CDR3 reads TGTGCCAGCAGTTTTAGGACGGTCGATACGCAGTATTTT.

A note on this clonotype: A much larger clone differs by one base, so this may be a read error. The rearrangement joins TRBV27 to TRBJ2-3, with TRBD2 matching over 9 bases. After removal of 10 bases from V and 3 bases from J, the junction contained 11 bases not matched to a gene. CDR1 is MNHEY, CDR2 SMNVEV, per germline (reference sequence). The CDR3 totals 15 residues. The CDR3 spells CANRPSSGVTDTQYF. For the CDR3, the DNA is TGTGCCAACAGACCCTCTAGCGGGGTAACAGATACGCAGTATTTT.

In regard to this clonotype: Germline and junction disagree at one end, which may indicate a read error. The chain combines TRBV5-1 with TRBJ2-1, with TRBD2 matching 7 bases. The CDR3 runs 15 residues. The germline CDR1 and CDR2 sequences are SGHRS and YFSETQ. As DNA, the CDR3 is TGCGCAAGCAGAGCGGGGCTAGCGAACTACAATGAGCAGTTCTTC. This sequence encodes CASRAGLANYNEQFF.